This entry is about one T cell receptor (beta chain). Its antigen is currently not known. No base quality values were provided; no much bigger clone lies one nucleotide off. Bulk unsorted tissue served as the source for RNA extraction, and RNA quality was assessed using a NanoDrop ND-1000 and an Agilent 2100. The normal lung samples consisted of distant non-tumor tissue collected more than 3 cm from the tumor edge. The donors were newly diagnosed lung cancer patients admitted for thoracic surgery in China from August to November 2014 who had not received prior chemotherapy. The study excluded patients who had received radiotherapy or chemotherapy before or who had another cancer at the same time. Pieces of surgical tissue measuring roughly 1-2.2 cm3 were kept in RNAlater solution and held at -80 degrees C until needed. The library was obtained by multiplex PCR. Instrument on record: Illumina HiSeq 2500. TCRbeta libraries were constructed through three rounds of nested PCR with primers (Table S4) according to protocols adapted from ARM-PCR. Before sequencing, PCR products of 200-500 bp were excised from the gel and purified with the QIAquick gel extraction kit. In the authors' own workflow: Trimmomatic was used to clean the reads, FLASH merged the cleaned reads into complete CDR3 sequences, and MiTCR assigned the sequences to V(D)J germline segments. VDJtools was used to compute clonal diversity as the inverse Simpson's index. In-frame sequences lacking a premature stop codon were counted as productive reads. The public reads were reprocessed in TCRdb via fastp at Q25 and MiXCR, keeping in-frame beta chains. Every entry covers one CDR3 protein and lists the most common genes and DNA from its rows. For this entry, the V and J calls and clone size follow TCRdb and not the study's own pipeline. The sample table shows about 98,000 distinct CDR3 sequences, and 80% are seen once. Of the sample, less than 40% falls within the top ten clones.

The sample belongs to a study of tumor and adjacent non-tumor tissue in lung cancer (dated by TCRdb to 2016 to 2018). At the level of the whole study: Patients with adenocarcinoma (about 12), squamous cell carcinoma (2) and small cell lung cancer (1) were included in the cohort. Using bulk TCRbeta repertoires from roughly 14 lung cancer patients, the study set lung tumor tissue side by side with matched distant non-tumor lung tissue. A total of some 130,000,000 productive TCRbeta reads were generated by sequencing, corresponding to an average of approximately 4 million reads per sample. Among the approximately 15 patients, ages ranged from roughly 31 to 80 years, 10 were men and 5 were women, and disease was TNM stage I to III. TCRbeta CDR3 sequencing was performed on around 30 paired specimens, with one tumor sample and one normal lung sample collected per patient.

Findings and caveats that apply to the study as a whole: TCR diversity (inverse Simpson) was significantly higher in tumor than in normal lung tissue (approximately 440 vs 150, P = 0.0075, Mann-Whitney U test). The top 100 clones accounted for a significantly larger cumulative portion of the repertoire in normal lung than in tumor tissue. The cohort had only about 16 patients, and the authors noted that larger samples and more detailed clinical data are needed. Significantly higher TCR diversity was found in younger patients, and higher tumor TCR diversity was associated with shorter overall and disease-free survival. Because peripheral blood was not sequenced, blood TCRbeta repertoires in the lung cancer patients of the study were not examined. The sequencing platform is not named in the methods, and unique molecular identifiers are not mentioned.

V is pared back by 0 bases and J by 17 bases, with 26 bases lying between the germline termini. CDR1 and CDR2, per the germline V gene (reference sequence), are MNHNY and SVGAGI. The CDR3 measures 17 amino acids from cysteine to phenylalanine. The CDR3 DNA has 51 bases and is translated from base 1. The receptor was isolated from a man in his 60s with small cell lung cancer. The chain is made from TRBV6-6 and TRBJ2-6; TRBD1 is a possible D gene, resting on 6 matching bases. Sequenced input: distant non-tumor lung tissue. The sequenced DNA: TGTGCCAGCAGTTACTCTGGGGGCGTCTCTGGGGCCAATGTCATGACTTTC. It is translated as CASSYSGGVSGANVMTF.